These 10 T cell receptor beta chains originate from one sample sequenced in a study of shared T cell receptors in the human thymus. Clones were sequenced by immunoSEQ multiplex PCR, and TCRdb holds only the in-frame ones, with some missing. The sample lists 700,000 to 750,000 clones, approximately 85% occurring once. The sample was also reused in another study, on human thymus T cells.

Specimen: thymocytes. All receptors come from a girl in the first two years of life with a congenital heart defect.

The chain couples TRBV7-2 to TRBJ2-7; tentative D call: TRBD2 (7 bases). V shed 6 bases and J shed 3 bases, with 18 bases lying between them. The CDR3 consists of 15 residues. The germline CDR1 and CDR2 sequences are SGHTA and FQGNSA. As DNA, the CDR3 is TGTGCCAGCAGAAACTGGGGGGGCTCGGTCTACGAGCAGTACTTC. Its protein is CASRNWGGSVYEQYF.

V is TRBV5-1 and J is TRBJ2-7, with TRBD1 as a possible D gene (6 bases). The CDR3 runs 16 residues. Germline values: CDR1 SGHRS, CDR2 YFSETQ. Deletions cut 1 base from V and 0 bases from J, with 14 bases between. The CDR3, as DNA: TGCGCCAGCAGCTTGCCTTTTGACAGGCCCTCCTACGAGCAGTACTTC. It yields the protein CASSLPFDRPSYEQYF.

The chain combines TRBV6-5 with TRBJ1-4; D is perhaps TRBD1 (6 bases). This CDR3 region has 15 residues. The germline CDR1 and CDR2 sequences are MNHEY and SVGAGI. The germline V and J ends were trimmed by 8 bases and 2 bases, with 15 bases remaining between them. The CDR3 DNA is TGTGCCAGCGGGATACAGGGTACCACTAATGAAAAACTGTTTTTT. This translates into CASGIQGTTNEKLFF.

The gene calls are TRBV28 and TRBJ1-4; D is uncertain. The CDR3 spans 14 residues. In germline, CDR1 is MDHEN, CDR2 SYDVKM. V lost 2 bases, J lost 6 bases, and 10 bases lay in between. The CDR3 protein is CASSLGLLHEKLFF. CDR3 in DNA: TGTGCCAGCAGTTTAGGGCTTCTACATGAAAAACTGTTTTTT.

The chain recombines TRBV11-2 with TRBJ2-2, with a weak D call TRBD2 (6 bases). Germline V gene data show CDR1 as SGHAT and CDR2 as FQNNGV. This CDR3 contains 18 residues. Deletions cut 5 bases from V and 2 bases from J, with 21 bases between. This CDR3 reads CASSLAHGQGLNTGELFF. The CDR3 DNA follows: TGTGCCAGCAGCCTGGCCCACGGGCAGGGACTTAACACCGGGGAGCTGTTTTTT.

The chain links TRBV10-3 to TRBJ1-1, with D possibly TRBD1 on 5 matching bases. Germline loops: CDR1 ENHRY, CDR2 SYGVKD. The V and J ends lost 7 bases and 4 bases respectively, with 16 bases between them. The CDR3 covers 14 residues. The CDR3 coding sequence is TGTGCCATCATGCAGGGCCCTTTGGGCACTGAAGCTTTCTTT. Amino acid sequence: CAIMQGPLGTEAFF.

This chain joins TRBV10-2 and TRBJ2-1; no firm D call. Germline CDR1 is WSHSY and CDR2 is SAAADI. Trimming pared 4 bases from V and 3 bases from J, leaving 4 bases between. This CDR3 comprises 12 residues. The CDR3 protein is CASSGLYNEQFF. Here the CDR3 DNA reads TGCGCCAGCAGTGGACTCTACAATGAGCAGTTCTTC.

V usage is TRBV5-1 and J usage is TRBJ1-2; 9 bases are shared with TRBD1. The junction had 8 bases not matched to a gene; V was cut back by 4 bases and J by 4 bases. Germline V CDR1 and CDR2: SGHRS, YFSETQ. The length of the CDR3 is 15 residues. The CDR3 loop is CASSTGQGIIYGYTF. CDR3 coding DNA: TGCGCCAGCAGCACCGGACAGGGGATTATCTATGGCTACACCTTC.

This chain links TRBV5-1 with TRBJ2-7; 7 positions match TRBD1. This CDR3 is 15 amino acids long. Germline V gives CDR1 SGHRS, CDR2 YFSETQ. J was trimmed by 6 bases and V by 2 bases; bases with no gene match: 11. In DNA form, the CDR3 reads TGCGCCAGCAGCTTTTCTCCCGAAAACAGGGGCGAGCAGTACTTC. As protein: CASSFSPENRGEQYF.

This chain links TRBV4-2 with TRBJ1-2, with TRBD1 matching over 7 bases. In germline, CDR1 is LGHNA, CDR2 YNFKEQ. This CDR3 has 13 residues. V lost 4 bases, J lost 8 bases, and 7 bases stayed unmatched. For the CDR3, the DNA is TGTGCCAGCAGCCGAGGGACAGTTAAGGGCTACACCTTC. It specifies CASSRGTVKGYTF.